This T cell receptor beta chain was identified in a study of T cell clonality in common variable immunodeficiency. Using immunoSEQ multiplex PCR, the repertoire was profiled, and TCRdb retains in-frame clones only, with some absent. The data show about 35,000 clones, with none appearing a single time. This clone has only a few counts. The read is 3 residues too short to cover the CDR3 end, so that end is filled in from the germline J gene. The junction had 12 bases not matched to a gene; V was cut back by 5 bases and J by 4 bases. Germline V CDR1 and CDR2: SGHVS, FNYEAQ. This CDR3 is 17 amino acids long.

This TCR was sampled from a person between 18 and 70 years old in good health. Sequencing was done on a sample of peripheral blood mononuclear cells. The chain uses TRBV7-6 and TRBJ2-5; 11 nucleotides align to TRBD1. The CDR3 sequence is CASSPYTGTGGRETQYF. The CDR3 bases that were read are TGTGCCAGCAGCCCATACACCGGGACAGGGGGTCGAGAGACC. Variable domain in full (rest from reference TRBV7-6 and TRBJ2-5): GAGVSQSPRYKVTKRGQDVALRCDPISGHVSLYWYRQALGQGPEFLTYFNYEAQQDKSGLPNDRFSAERPEGSISTLTIQRTEQRDSAMYRCASSPYTGTGGRETQYFGPGTRLLVL.